The rows below give T cell receptor beta chains drawn from one sample of a study of T cell repertoires in cytomegalovirus infection. From the reads, TCRdb called clonotypes with MiXCR, one entry per CDR3 protein. In the table there are nearly 450,000 distinct CDR3 sequences, roughly 30% of which are singletons. Sequences were obtained from PBMCs. These receptors all stem from a human donor in good health (CMV status not recorded). Some clones in this sample may be carry-over from other donors' samples. The CDR3 runs from the conserved cysteine through the conserved F or W. D genes are given only for firm matches. Not all rows give a size; the values are once, few, many and, for expanded clones, a class.

j_gene	d_gene	abundance	v_gene	CDR3aa
TRBJ1-2	NA	few	TRBV10-3	CAIRPAQSYGYTF
TRBJ2-7	NA	NA	TRBV7-2	CAISLVAGDYEQYF
TRBJ2-7	TRBD1	NA	TRBV7-9	CASSLVTGGRGVWEQYF
TRBJ1-4	TRBD1	NA	TRBV5-1	CASSFTGVGNEKLFF
TRBJ1-1	TRBD1	NA	TRBV7-9	CASSSPREQGVGAEAFF
TRBJ2-7	NA	NA	TRBV18	CASSPGSGDNYEQYF
TRBJ1-6	TRBD1	few	TRBV12-3/TRBV12-4	CASSYGTGPNSPLHF
TRBJ1-5	NA	NA	TRBV3-1	CASSQAVANQPQHF
TRBJ2-4	NA	many	TRBV7-2	CASSPSMRVMYF
TRBJ2-3	TRBD1	few	TRBV7-2	CASSPRDRDTDTQYF
TRBJ2-7	TRBD1	NA	TRBV6-5	CASSQPDRANREQYF
TRBJ2-1	NA	NA	TRBV7-9	CASSSLRAEQFF
TRBJ2-7	TRBD1	NA	TRBV3-1	CASSQEPRDRGTYEQYF
TRBJ1-2	NA	few	TRBV6-5	CASSYSQATNYGYTF
TRBJ2-7	TRBD2	few	TRBV6-5	CASSYPGLAGGYEQYF
TRBJ1-1	NA	few	TRBV11-2	CASSPWRGTEAFF
TRBJ2-1	TRBD2	NA	TRBV29-1	CSVESGVSSYNEQFF
TRBJ1-6	NA	NA	TRBV6-2/TRBV6-3	CASSVGKVNSPHHF
TRBJ2-3	TRBD2	NA	TRBV11-2	CASSLRRGGTDTQYF
TRBJ2-3	NA	many	TRBV2	CASSERQGKDTQYF
TRBJ1-2	NA	once	TRBV27	CASSLLGGGYGYTF
TRBJ2-1	TRBD2	NA	TRBV28	CASSRVRRGGSDEQFF
TRBJ1-1	NA	few	TRBV11-2	CASSLTPDQNTEAFF
TRBJ2-3	TRBD1	NA	TRBV20-1	CSAQDRGRLGTDTQYF
TRBJ1-4	NA	NA	TRBV2	CASSDGMQLFF
TRBJ1-1	NA	NA	TRBV6-8	CASTAMGRNTEAFF
TRBJ2-7	NA	NA	TRBV12-3/TRBV12-4	CASSQGGQSYEQYF
TRBJ2-6	NA	NA	TRBV4-1	CASSQNPLWSGANVLTF
TRBJ2-5	TRBD2	few	TRBV5-1	CASSLAGRGNQETQYF
TRBJ2-7	TRBD2	few	TRBV7-8	CASSPGPSGGIYEQYF
TRBJ2-4	NA	few	TRBV6-2/TRBV6-3	CASSSAGTGQNIQYF
TRBJ1-2	NA	few	TRBV12-3/TRBV12-4	CASSPAPNYGYTF
TRBJ1-5	NA	few	TRBV6-2/TRBV6-3	CASEGENWNQPQHF
TRBJ2-3	NA	NA	TRBV11-3	CASSRTQDTQYF
TRBJ2-1	NA	NA	TRBV6-1	CASSEGPSVFYNEQFF
TRBJ2-5	TRBD2	few	TRBV7-2	CASSRAGMGETQYF
TRBJ1-5	NA	many	TRBV12-3/TRBV12-4	CASSLAENQPQHF
TRBJ2-1	NA	NA	TRBV18	CASSPTTGSAYNEQLF
TRBJ2-1	NA	NA	TRBV2	CASTRIGNEQFF
TRBJ1-5	NA	few	TRBV29-1	CSVGAGDAQPQHF
TRBJ2-3	TRBD2	many	TRBV20-1	CSAREMTSWLAADTQYF
TRBJ2-1	TRBD1	few	TRBV7-3	CASSPGGISPNEQFF
TRBJ1-1	NA	few	TRBV6-2/TRBV6-3	CASLDKAPSRAFF
TRBJ2-1	NA	NA	TRBV12-3/TRBV12-4	CASSLFSANNEQFF
TRBJ2-1	TRBD1	NA	TRBV9	CASSVGGQGWNEQFF
TRBJ1-1	TRBD1	NA	TRBV6-2/TRBV6-3	CASRKTGLNTEAFF
TRBJ2-7	TRBD2	NA	TRBV6-2/TRBV6-3	CASSPSGEPYEQYF
TRBJ1-2	TRBD1	NA	TRBV6-1	CASSGVSGQGYGYTF
TRBJ1-4	NA	NA	TRBV12-3/TRBV12-4	CASSFTGRGGEKLFF
TRBJ2-5	TRBD1	NA	TRBV9	CASSVGTGVTETQYF
TRBJ2-3	NA	few	TRBV30	CAWSTDTQYF
TRBJ1-5	TRBD1	few	TRBV12-3/TRBV12-4	CASSAGTGSNQPQHF
TRBJ1-5	NA	few	TRBV27	CASSLRQEGVPNQPQHF